Below are 10 T cell receptor beta chains sequenced from a single sample in a study of blood T cell repertoires in COVID-19 (dated by TCRdb to 2019 to 2021). The method was the immunoSEQ multiplex PCR assay. TCRdb provides this immuneACCESS table in a form limited to in-frame rearrangements. Some clones are lacking; in checked studies, under half of them reflect an unresolved V gene, and why the rest are absent is not known. The sample table contains about 380,000 clones; only one count was recorded for 85% of them. The ten biggest clones cover roughly 3.7% of the sample. The sample was peripheral blood. Source of these receptors: a woman aged 18-29 years with acute or convalescent COVID-19.

The J gene is TRBJ2-7, the V gene TRBV5-4; D remains unclear. V was trimmed by 2 bases and J by 0 bases, leaving 9 bases between them. Per germline, CDR1 SGHNT and CDR2 YYREEE (reference sequence). CDR3 length: 14 amino acids. The CDR3 loop reads CASSFGENSYEQYF. In nucleotides, the CDR3 is TGTGCCAGCAGCTTCGGAGAGAACTCCTACGAGCAGTACTTC.

The chain combines TRBV27 with TRBJ1-2, with no clear D. Trimming cost V 3 bases and J 2 bases, with 13 bases left between them. Germline lookup yields CDR1 MNHEY and CDR2 SMNVEV (reference sequence). This CDR3 is 15 amino acids long. Written as DNA, the CDR3 is TGTGCCAGCAGTTTTGCCCCACCGAGGAACTATGGCTACACCTTC. Translating it yields CASSFAPPRNYGYTF.

The chain recombines TRBV27 with TRBJ2-1; no definite D call. Germline V gene sequence: CDR1 MNHEY, CDR2 SMNVEV (reference sequence). The V and J ends lost 2 bases and 7 bases respectively, with 9 bases between them. CDR3 size: 13 residues. For the CDR3, the DNA is TGTGCCAGCAGTTTAGCGGTTATAAATGAGCAGTTCTTC. Its translation is CASSLAVINEQFF.

The rearrangement joins TRBV2 to TRBJ2-2; D gene ambiguous. CDR3 size: 13 residues. V lost 4 bases and J 8 bases, leaving 11 bases between the germline ends. Per the germline V gene, CDR1 is SNHLY and CDR2 is FYNNEI. CDR3 DNA: TGTGCCAGCAGTGTAAGAGGTAGTGGGGAGCTGTTTTTT. Its protein is CASSVRGSGELFF.

Remarks on this clone: The same CDR3 also results from other DNA sequences found in this sample. The genes are TRBV9 and TRBJ1-1, with D maybe TRBD1 (5 bases). The CDR3 extends over 14 amino acids. Trimming took 0 bases from V and 0 from J, leaving 6 bases between them. Germline V CDR1 and CDR2: SGDLS, YYNGEE. In DNA, the CDR3 is TGTGCCAGCAGCGTAGGGGGGGTGAACACTGAAGCTTTCTTT. It yields the protein CASSVGGVNTEAFF.

The V gene is TRBV29-1, the J gene TRBJ1-1; TRBD1 might be the D (6 bases). Looked up from germline, CDR1 is SQVTM and CDR2 is ANQGSEA. This CDR3 has 13 amino acids. V gave up 3 bases and J gave up 1 base, with 9 bases separating them. CDR3 region: CSVDQGTNTEAFF. The CDR3 coding sequence is TGCAGCGTTGATCAGGGGACGAACACTGAAGCTTTCTTT.

V and J are TRBV28 and TRBJ1-4; the D gene is possibly TRBD1 (6 bases). The CDR3 covers 15 residues. V lost 10 bases to trimming and J lost 4 bases, with 19 bases between them. CDR1 is MDHEN, CDR2 SYDVKM, per germline. The CDR3 DNA reads as TGTGCCACCAAAGGACCGGGACAAGATAATGAAAAACTGTTTTTT. Its protein is CATKGPGQDNEKLFF.

This clone was seen a handful of times. The chain joins TRBV16 to TRBJ2-5; D call uncertain. The CDR3 has 15 residues. CDR1 is KGHSY, CDR2 FQNENV, per germline. The V end was cut by 0 bases, the J end by 2 bases, with 10 bases between. As DNA, the CDR3 is TGTGCCAGCAGCCAATCGTTGTCCGGGCAAGAGACCCAGTACTTC. Protein product: CASSQSLSGQETQYF.

As for this clone: An end of the junction differs from the germline gene, which may be a read error. The CDR3 DNA sequence: TGTGCCATTCCCGACAAGCTTAACTTTGGCTACACCTTC. Amino acids: CAIPDKLNFGYTF. The V call is TRBV5-4, the J call TRBJ1-2; no clear D gene. The CDR3 contains 13 residues. Germline V gene lookup returns CDR1 SGHNT and CDR2 YYREEE (reference sequence).

V is TRBV5-1 and J is TRBJ2-2, with no clear D. From germline, CDR1 is SGHRS and CDR2 YFSETQ. The CDR3 covers 14 residues. V was shortened by 1 base and J by 6 bases, with 10 bases between the two germline ends. CDR3 DNA sequence: TGCGCCAGCAGCTTGTCCGAGGTCCCCGGGGAGCTGTTTTTT. It yields the protein CASSLSEVPGELFF.